This entry describes one TCR beta chain. At one end, the junction sequence differs from germline, possibly due to a read error. This sample stems from a study of cytomegalovirus exposure and HLA in healthy donors. Study at large: Prior work identified some 120 million unique TCR beta sequences in roughly 190 million T cells. There were about 86 million unique TCRs (from HLA-typed donors) in an early data release.

PCR used 60 Vbeta primers and 13 Jbeta primers. TCRdb's table, derived via immunoSEQ multiplex PCR, lists solely in-frame clones and lacks some. The table shows 200,000 to 250,000 clones, with approximately 68% occurring only once. The CDR3 loop spans 16 amino acids. Germline lookup yields CDR1 SEHNR and CDR2 FQNEAQ (reference sequence). This chain connects TRBV7-9 to TRBJ1-5; TRBD1 matches 11 bases. This TCR derives from a woman aged 25-40 years in good health and CMV-seronegative. Source material: PBMCs. The DNA for the CDR3 is TGTTCCAGCAGCTCAGGGACAGGGGGGGGCGGTCAGCCCCAGCATTTT. It yields the protein CSSSSGTGGGGQPQHF.